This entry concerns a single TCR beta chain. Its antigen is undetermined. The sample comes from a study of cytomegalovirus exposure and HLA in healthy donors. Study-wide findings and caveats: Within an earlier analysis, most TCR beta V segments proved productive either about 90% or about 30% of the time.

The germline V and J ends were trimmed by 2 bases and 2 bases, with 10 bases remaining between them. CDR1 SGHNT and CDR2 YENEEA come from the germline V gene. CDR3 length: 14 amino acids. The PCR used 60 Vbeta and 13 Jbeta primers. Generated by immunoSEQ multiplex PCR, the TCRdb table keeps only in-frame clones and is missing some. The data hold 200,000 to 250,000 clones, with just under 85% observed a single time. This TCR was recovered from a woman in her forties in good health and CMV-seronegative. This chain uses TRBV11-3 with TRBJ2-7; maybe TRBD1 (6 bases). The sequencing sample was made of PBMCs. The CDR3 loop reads CASSLRQGTYEQYF. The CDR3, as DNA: TGTGCCAGCAGCTTAAGGCAGGGGACCTACGAGCAGTACTTC. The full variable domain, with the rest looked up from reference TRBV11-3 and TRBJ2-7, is EAGVVQSPRYKIIEKKQPVAFWCNPISGHNTLYWYLQNLGQGPELLIRYENEEAVDDSQLPKDRFSAERLKGVDSTLKIQPAELGDSAVYLCASSLRQGTYEQYFGPGTRLTVT.